These T cell receptor beta chains were read from a single sample in a study of shared clonotypes between healthy human individuals. The repertoire was sequenced with immunoSEQ multiplex PCR; TCRdb's copy has only in-frame clones and lacks some. The data show roughly 2 million clones, approximately 94% seen once. The sequenced sample was naive CD4+ T cells sorted from blood. Receptor source: a man between 18 and 35 years old in good health. CDR3s include the opening cysteine and the closing phenylalanine or tryptophan. A D gene is named only where the DNA matches it firmly. Only part of the rows carry a size: once, few, many, or a class if the clone is expanded.

j_gene: TRBJ2-7
abundance: NA
d_gene: NA
v_gene: TRBV28
CDR3nt: TGTACCAGCAGTTCCCATTTCTACGAGCAGTACTTC
CDR3aa: CTSSSHFYEQYF

j_gene: TRBJ2-1
abundance: NA
d_gene: NA
v_gene: TRBV5-6
CDR3nt: TGTGCCAGCAGGAACTGGGGTGGAATGTCCTACAATGAGCAGTTCTTC
CDR3aa: CASRNWGGMSYNEQFF

j_gene: TRBJ1-1
abundance: NA
d_gene: NA
v_gene: TRBV19
CDR3nt: TGTGCCAGTAGTGTCCCCAGCATGAACACTGAAGCTTTCTTT
CDR3aa: CASSVPSMNTEAFF

j_gene: TRBJ1-1
abundance: NA
d_gene: NA
v_gene: TRBV2
CDR3nt: TGTGCCAGCAGTGCTCAGGGGAACACTGAAGCTTTCTTT
CDR3aa: CASSAQGNTEAFF

j_gene: TRBJ2-3
abundance: NA
d_gene: NA
v_gene: TRBV10-3
CDR3nt: TGTGCCGCCCCGAGCAGCGGAACAGATACGCAGTATTTT
CDR3aa: CAAPSSGTDTQYF

j_gene: TRBJ2-5
abundance: NA
d_gene: NA
v_gene: TRBV10-3
CDR3nt: TGTGCCATCAGTCCCTCGGGCCAGGGTGAGACCCAGTACTTC
CDR3aa: CAISPSGQGETQYF

j_gene: TRBJ2-2
abundance: NA
d_gene: NA
v_gene: TRBV5-1
CDR3nt: TGCGCCAGCAGCTTGGACACAGGACGTAGGGCCGGGGAGCTGTTTTTT
CDR3aa: CASSLDTGRRAGELFF

j_gene: TRBJ2-7
abundance: NA
d_gene: NA
v_gene: TRBV12-5
CDR3nt: TGTGCTAGTGGTTTGACTTCCACCTACGAGCAGTACTTC
CDR3aa: CASGLTSTYEQYF

j_gene: TRBJ2-7
abundance: NA
d_gene: TRBD1
v_gene: TRBV2
CDR3nt: TGTGCCAGCAGTGAAAAGGGCGGGACAGGGGGCTACGAGCAGTACTTC
CDR3aa: CASSEKGGTGGYEQYF

j_gene: TRBJ1-1
abundance: NA
d_gene: NA
v_gene: TRBV28
CDR3nt: TGTGCCAGCAGTTTAACTACTGAAGCTTTCTTT
CDR3aa: CASSLTTEAFF

j_gene: TRBJ2-3
abundance: NA
d_gene: TRBD2
v_gene: TRBV7-2
CDR3nt: TGTGCCAGCAGCCGGAAGGGAGGGGATACGCAGTATTTT
CDR3aa: CASSRKGGDTQYF

j_gene: TRBJ2-1
abundance: NA
d_gene: NA
v_gene: TRBV10-3
CDR3nt: TGTGCCATCAGTGAGTCCGGGCCCGAACCAAATGAGCAGTTCTTC
CDR3aa: CAISESGPEPNEQFF

j_gene: TRBJ1-4
abundance: once
d_gene: NA
v_gene: TRBV28
CDR3nt: TGTGCCAGCAGCACCTCCGGAGGGCGGGGTGAAAAACTGTTTTTT
CDR3aa: CASSTSGGRGEKLFF

j_gene: TRBJ2-7
abundance: NA
d_gene: NA
v_gene: TRBV5-6
CDR3nt: TGTGCCAGCAGTGCCATACAGGTTAGCCCCCTAGAGCAGTACTTC
CDR3aa: CASSAIQVSPLEQYF

j_gene: TRBJ1-2
abundance: NA
d_gene: NA
v_gene: TRBV7-9
CDR3nt: TGTGCCAGCAGCTTACTATTCGCTGGTGGTGGCTACACCTTC
CDR3aa: CASSLLFAGGGYTF

j_gene: TRBJ1-1
abundance: NA
d_gene: NA
v_gene: TRBV2
CDR3nt: TGTGCCAGCAGTGAAGGACCTACCGGGCCCCGAGCTTTCTTT
CDR3aa: CASSEGPTGPRAFF

j_gene: TRBJ2-7
abundance: NA
d_gene: TRBD2
v_gene: TRBV5-8
CDR3nt: TGTGCCAGCAGCTCGGGGGGACTAGCGGGAGCCTACGAGCAGTACTTC
CDR3aa: CASSSGGLAGAYEQYF

j_gene: TRBJ2-3
abundance: NA
d_gene: TRBD2
v_gene: TRBV7-2
CDR3nt: TGTGCCAGCAGCTCTAGACTAGCGGGGGGGGATACGCAGTATTTT
CDR3aa: CASSSRLAGGDTQYF

j_gene: TRBJ1-5
abundance: NA
d_gene: NA
v_gene: TRBV7-2
CDR3nt: TGTGCCAGCAGCTTAGGACAGCTTAGCAATCAGCCCCAGCATTTT
CDR3aa: CASSLGQLSNQPQHF

j_gene: TRBJ2-5
abundance: NA
d_gene: NA
v_gene: TRBV30
CDR3nt: TGTGCCTGGAGGTCGGGCGGGCCAGCGACCCAGTACTTC
CDR3aa: CAWRSGGPATQYF

j_gene: TRBJ1-4
abundance: once
d_gene: NA
v_gene: TRBV15
CDR3nt: TGTGCCACCAGCAGGGTTTCGGGGTTTAATGAAAAACTGTTTTTT
CDR3aa: CATSRVSGFNEKLFF

j_gene: TRBJ2-4
abundance: NA
d_gene: NA
v_gene: TRBV25-1
CDR3nt: TGTGCCAGCAGTGAAAATGGTGATCCCAAAAACATTCAGTACTTC
CDR3aa: CASSENGDPKNIQYF

j_gene: TRBJ2-3
abundance: NA
d_gene: NA
v_gene: TRBV10-3
CDR3nt: TGTGCCATCAGTGAGTCGATCGGGAGTTCAGATACGCAGTATTTT
CDR3aa: CAISESIGSSDTQYF

j_gene: TRBJ1-6
abundance: NA
d_gene: NA
v_gene: TRBV5-5
CDR3nt: TGTGCCAGCAGCTTGGCCGACAGGCGAAATTCACCCCTCCACTTT
CDR3aa: CASSLADRRNSPLHF

j_gene: TRBJ1-1
abundance: NA
d_gene: NA
v_gene: TRBV27
CDR3nt: TGTGCCAGCAGTCTCTCCGAGTTCGCTGAAGCTTTCTTT
CDR3aa: CASSLSEFAEAFF

j_gene: TRBJ2-7
abundance: NA
d_gene: NA
v_gene: TRBV30
CDR3nt: TGTGCCTGGAGTGTAGAGGGCCGTCTGGAGCAGTACTTC
CDR3aa: CAWSVEGRLEQYF

j_gene: TRBJ2-5
abundance: NA
d_gene: TRBD2
v_gene: TRBV5-4
CDR3nt: TGTGCCAGCAGCTTTACCGCGGGAGTGCTGGAAGAGACCCAGTACTTC
CDR3aa: CASSFTAGVLEETQYF

j_gene: TRBJ1-2
abundance: NA
d_gene: NA
v_gene: TRBV5-1
CDR3nt: TGCGCCAGCAGCTTGGGTTCCGGAAAACCGGGAGGCTACACCTTC
CDR3aa: CASSLGSGKPGGYTF

j_gene: TRBJ1-5
abundance: NA
d_gene: NA
v_gene: TRBV15
CDR3nt: TGTGCCACCAGCAGAGGTCTAGTTTCACCCTATAGCAATCAGCCCCAGCATTTT
CDR3aa: CATSRGLVSPYSNQPQHF

j_gene: TRBJ2-5
abundance: NA
d_gene: NA
v_gene: TRBV5-4
CDR3nt: TGTGCCAGCAGCTTGAGAACAGGGCCAGAGACCCAGTACTTC
CDR3aa: CASSLRTGPETQYF

j_gene: TRBJ1-2
abundance: NA
d_gene: TRBD1
v_gene: TRBV30
CDR3nt: TGTGCCTGGACATTCCCCGGGACAGGGTTCGGCTACACCTTC
CDR3aa: CAWTFPGTGFGYTF

j_gene: TRBJ2-4
abundance: NA
d_gene: TRBD2
v_gene: TRBV10-3
CDR3nt: TGTGCCATCAGTGGTAGTACTAGCGACAAAAACATTCAGTACTTC
CDR3aa: CAISGSTSDKNIQYF

j_gene: TRBJ2-5
abundance: NA
d_gene: TRBD1
v_gene: TRBV25-1
CDR3nt: TGTGCCAGCAGTGTGGGACAGGGAGGAGAGACCCAGTACTTC
CDR3aa: CASSVGQGGETQYF

j_gene: TRBJ2-3
abundance: NA
d_gene: NA
v_gene: TRBV19
CDR3nt: TGTGCCAGTAGAAAAACAGATACGCAGTATTTT
CDR3aa: CASRKTDTQYF

j_gene: TRBJ2-1
abundance: NA
d_gene: TRBD2
v_gene: TRBV11-3
CDR3nt: TGTGCCAGCAGCCAGACTAGCGGGAGGGCCCTTGCCCCAGGGTATGAGCAGTTCTTC
CDR3aa: CASSQTSGRALAPGYEQFF

j_gene: TRBJ1-3
abundance: NA
d_gene: NA
v_gene: TRBV27
CDR3nt: TGTGCCAGCAGTTTAAGTGGCTCTGGAAACACCATATATTTT
CDR3aa: CASSLSGSGNTIYF

j_gene: TRBJ1-2
abundance: NA
d_gene: NA
v_gene: TRBV10-3
CDR3nt: TGTGCCATCAGTGATGTTGAGACCGGGCGCTATGGCTACACCTTC
CDR3aa: CAISDVETGRYGYTF

j_gene: TRBJ1-6
abundance: once
d_gene: NA
v_gene: TRBV30
CDR3nt: TGTGCCTGGAGTGCGGGGCGGGGATCACCCCTCCACTTT
CDR3aa: CAWSAGRGSPLHF

j_gene: TRBJ2-7
abundance: NA
d_gene: TRBD1
v_gene: TRBV28
CDR3nt: TGTGCCAGCACCGGACAGGTGTGGGGCGAGCAGTACTTC
CDR3aa: CASTGQVWGEQYF

j_gene: TRBJ2-3
abundance: NA
d_gene: NA
v_gene: TRBV29-1
CDR3nt: TGCAGCGGAGGGGGAAGCACAGATACGCAGTATTTT
CDR3aa: CSGGGSTDTQYF